Presented here are 11 T cell receptor beta chains from one specimen sequenced in a study of blood T cells in healthy people across ages. Using a J-beta primer mix together with a sample-barcoded 5' primer, a second PCR was run for about 6 to 11 cycles. A single record per CDR3 protein comes from TCRdb applying MiXCR to the 5' RACE reads. The sample consists of about 720,000 distinct CDR3 sequences, 22% of them appearing once. The sample was blood. These TCRs come from a man between 65 and 79 years old in good health.

This clonotype was seen a few times. The rearrangement joins TRBV6-2 or TRBV6-3 to TRBJ1-2; D is unresolved. V lost 2 bases to trimming and J lost 8 bases, with 18 bases between them. CDR1 and CDR2 (germline): MNHEY, SVGEGT. The CDR3 consists of 15 residues. Here the CDR3 DNA reads TGTGCCAGCAGTTACGGGGAAACGAGCCCGGTCGGCTACACCTTC. Its translation is CASSYGETSPVGYTF.

The chain couples TRBV20-1 to TRBJ1-6; unclear D gene. V was clipped by 0 bases and J by 0 bases, with 24 bases between them. This CDR3 region has 21 residues. The germline V gene has CDR1 DFQATT and CDR2 SNEGSKA (reference sequence). CDR3 coding DNA: TGCAGTGCTAGAGATCGTGCCACCTTTCTGCAGGCAATCTCCTATAATTCACCCCTCCACTTT. It specifies CSARDRATFLQAISYNSPLHF.

In this sample, this clonotype turned up a few times. The chain has TRBV15 and TRBJ2-3; D uncertain. CDR1 and CDR2 from the germline V gene are LNHNV and YYDKDF (reference sequence). V was clipped by 0 bases and J by 4 bases, with 11 bases between them. The CDR3 is 15 residues long. The CDR3 sequence: CATSRDLSGSDTQYF. Written as DNA, the CDR3 is TGTGCCACCAGCAGAGATTTGAGTGGTTCAGATACGCAGTATTTT.

The V and J genes are TRBV24-1 and TRBJ2-5; D may be TRBD1 (6 bases). Trimming removed 3 bases from V and 3 bases from J, with 13 bases in between. Germline V lookup: CDR1 KGHDR, CDR2 SFDVKD. The CDR3 has 15 residues. The CDR3 DNA reads as TGTGCCACCAGTGATCTGAGGGACACCAAAGAGACCCAGTACTTC. Translated: CATSDLRDTKETQYF.

This clonotype was detected only a few times. The chain has TRBV11-2 and TRBJ2-1; possibly TRBD2 for D (5 bases). CDR3 size: 15 residues. The V and J ends lost 5 bases and 1 base respectively, with 12 bases between them. From germline, CDR1 is SGHAT and CDR2 FQNNGV. Here the CDR3 reads CASSRDYQSYNEQFF. CDR3 DNA: TGTGCCAGCAGCCGCGACTATCAGTCCTACAATGAGCAGTTCTTC. Variable domain in full (rest from reference TRBV11-2 and TRBJ2-1): EAGVAQSPRYKIIEKRQSVAFWCNPISGHATLYWYQQILGQGPKLLIQFQNNGVVDDSQLPKDRFSAERLKGVDSTLKIQPAKLEDSAVYLCASSRDYQSYNEQFFGPGTRLTVL.

V is TRBV7-6 and J is TRBJ1-2; possible D gene TRBD1, 5 bases. CDR1 is SGHVS, CDR2 FNYEAQ, per germline. CDR3 length equals 13 residues. Trimming pared 1 base from V and 7 bases from J, leaving 10 bases between. This chain's CDR3 is CASSLVGESGYTF. For the CDR3, the DNA is TGTGCCAGCAGCTTAGTAGGGGAAAGTGGCTACACCTTC.

This clonotype turned up a few times. The chain employs TRBV3-1 and TRBJ1-2, with D possibly TRBD1 on 6 matching bases. V lost 0 bases to trimming and J lost 10 bases, with 12 bases between them. Germline V CDR1 and CDR2: LGHDT, YNNKEL (reference sequence). The CDR3 has 13 residues. CDR3 in DNA: TGTGCCAGCAGCCAAGATAGGGGGGGGGACTACACCTTC. Translation: CASSQDRGGDYTF.

This clonotype has just a few counts. The gene calls are TRBV29-1 and TRBJ1-1; 8 positions match TRBD1. The CDR3 is made up of 13 amino acids. V shed 4 bases, J shed 4 bases, and the junction held 5 bases outside the gene matches. CDR1 is SQVTM and CDR2 is ANQGSEA in the germline V gene. CDR3 nucleotides: TGCAGCGTTGTGCCAGGGGGCTTCACTGAAGCTTTCTTT. Translated: CSVVPGGFTEAFF. Together with reference TRBV29-1 and TRBJ1-1, the CDR3 gives the full variable domain: SAVISQKPSRDICQRGTSLTIQCQVDSQVTMMFWYRQQPGQSLTLIATANQGSEATYESGFVIDKFPISRPNLTFSTLTVSNMSPEDSSIYLCSVVPGGFTEAFFGQGTRLTVV.

This clonotype was detected a few times. The chain carries TRBV20-1 and TRBJ2-1, with 8 bases identical to TRBD2. The J call may be wrong; the DNA end is better matched by TRBJ2-7. This CDR3 comprises 15 residues. CDR1 is DFQATT, CDR2 SNEGSKA, per germline (reference sequence). This chain's CDR3 is CSATKPTSGLYEQYV. The CDR3 coding sequence is TGCAGTGCTACCAAACCAACTAGCGGCCTCTACGAGCAGTACGTC.

This clonotype was picked up a small number of times. The V call is TRBV7-8, the J call TRBJ2-1, with a possible D match to TRBD1 (6 bases). Trimming shortened V by 0 bases and J by 9 bases, and 15 bases separated the two germline ends. The CDR3 has 15 amino acids. Germline CDR1 reads SGHVS; CDR2 reads FQNEAQ. The CDR3 loop is CASSLAGQGFGEQFF. The CDR3 DNA sequence: TGTGCCAGCAGCTTAGCGGGGCAGGGGTTCGGTGAGCAGTTCTTC.

This clonotype has just a few counts. V is TRBV18 and J is TRBJ2-3, with 8 nucleotides matching TRBD2. Looked up from germline, CDR1 is KGHSH and CDR2 is LQKENI. V shed 3 bases and J 2 bases; nucleotides not matched to a gene: 7. The CDR3 length is 16 residues. DNA of the CDR3: TGTGCCAGCTCACCTCTAGGTGGACTAGCCACAGATACGCAGTATTTT. This codes for CASSPLGGLATDTQYF.